These 9 T cell receptor beta chains share one sample of origin, sequenced in a study of human T cells and chemical hapten exposure. Indicated time point: patch test 3, about 24 weeks after DPC sensitization. Treatment given: therapeutic diphenylcyclopropenone sensitization with weekly scalp DPC. The template was total RNA from unfractionated whole blood. TCRdb recomputed calls from the RACE reads with MiXCR, one row per CDR3 protein. The sample has almost 40,000 distinct CDR3 sequences, around a tenth seen once. This specimen consisted of whole blood, obtained in connection with sensitization to the hapten diphenylcyclopropenone (DPC). These receptors originate from a man in his forties or fifties with alopecia areata. Some clones in this sample may be carry-over from other donors' samples.

This clonotype occurred a few times. This chain connects TRBV3-1 to TRBJ2-7; tentatively, D is TRBD2 (6 bases). CDR1 and CDR2 (germline): LGHDT, YNNKEL (reference sequence). CDR3 length: 14 amino acids. Between the trimmed V and J ends, which lost 2 bases and 2 bases, there was a span of 10 bases. The CDR3 here is CASSQNPGAYEQYF. CDR3 DNA sequence: TGTGCCAGCAGCCAAAACCCGGGGGCCTACGAGCAGTACTTC.

This clonotype was observed a few times. This chain links TRBV7-9 with TRBJ2-5; D possibly corresponds to TRBD2 (6 bases). Per germline, CDR1 SEHNR and CDR2 FQNEAQ (reference sequence). The CDR3 loop spans 15 amino acids. The V end was cut by 2 bases, the J end by 2 bases, with 12 bases between. CDR3 residues: CASSLFRETQETQYF. Written as DNA, the CDR3 is TGTGCCAGCAGCTTATTTCGGGAGACACAAGAGACCCAGTACTTC.

A single count supports this clonotype. The chain links TRBV9 to TRBJ2-3; D is undetermined. Germline V lookup: CDR1 SGDLS, CDR2 YYNGEE. CDR3 size: 16 residues. The V gene lost 1 base and the J gene lost 0 bases, with 12 bases spanning the gap. Here the CDR3 reads CASSVLGGTSTDTQYF. In DNA form, the CDR3 reads TGTGCCAGCAGCGTACTAGGCGGTACTAGCACAGATACGCAGTATTTT.

The rearrangement uses TRBV20-1 and TRBJ2-5; 7 bases are shared with TRBD1. V was clipped by 6 bases and J by 2 bases; unmatched bases: 6. The CDR3 extends over 13 amino acids. Germline V gives CDR1 DFQATT, CDR2 SNEGSKA (reference sequence). The CDR3 nucleotides read TGCAGTGCAAGACAGGGTGGACAAGAGACCCAGTACTTC. Residues: CSARQGGQETQYF.

Many counts were recorded for this clonotype. This chain connects TRBV4-3 to TRBJ2-1; TRBD2 matches at 8 bases. With V trimmed by 1 base and J by 9 bases, 8 bases remained unmatched. Germline CDR1 is LGHNA and CDR2 is YSLEER. There are 15 residues in the CDR3. CDR3 loop: CASSQVTGGPGEQFF. CDR3 DNA sequence: TGCGCCAGCAGCCAAGTCACGGGAGGGCCAGGTGAGCAGTTCTTC.

This clonotype showed up just a few times. The chain uses TRBV28 and TRBJ1-6; no definite D call. This CDR3 comprises 14 residues. Per the germline V gene, CDR1 is MDHEN and CDR2 is SYDVKM. Trimming took off 6 bases at V and 0 bases at J, with 6 bases between the two ends. DNA for the CDR3: TGTGCCAGCAGGACAAGCTCCTATAATTCACCCCTCCACTTT. Amino acid sequence: CASRTSSYNSPLHF.

This clonotype was seen many times. This rearrangement joins TRBV11-2 to TRBJ2-3; no reliable D call. Looked up from germline, CDR1 is SGHAT and CDR2 is FQNNGV. CDR3 length: 12 amino acids. V was clipped by 5 bases and J by 6 bases, with 9 bases between them. DNA of the CDR3: TGTGCCAGCAGCCCGATCACGGATACGCAGTATTTT. This gives the protein CASSPITDTQYF.

The chain joins TRBV11-2 to TRBJ2-5; 8 bases map to TRBD2. Germline V lookup: CDR1 SGHAT, CDR2 FQNNGV. The V gene end was trimmed by 1 base and the J gene end by 5 bases; junction bases not matched to a gene: 6. The CDR3 is made up of 15 amino acids. The CDR3 region is CASSLAGGSQETQYF. The CDR3 coding sequence is TGTGCCAGCAGCTTAGCGGGAGGGAGTCAGGAGACCCAGTACTTC.

The rearrangement uses TRBV6-6 and TRBJ2-1, with a weak D call TRBD2 (5 bases). The CDR3 loop spans 13 amino acids. Per germline, CDR1 MNHNY and CDR2 SVGAGI (reference sequence). Between the trimmed V and J ends, which lost 0 bases and 8 bases, there was a span of 8 bases. The CDR3 DNA reads as TGTGCCAGCAGTTACTCGATGGAGGATGAGCAGTTCTTC. Translating it yields CASSYSMEDEQFF.